A single sample gave rise to the 25 T cell receptor beta chains below, sequenced in a study of OX40 agonist ivuxolimab in advanced cancers. Sequenced by immunoSEQ multiplex PCR; TCRdb stores in-frame clones only, minus some. The profile shows tens of thousands of clones, about 84% of them singletons. Sequencing used CD4+ or CD8+ T cells sorted from blood, obtained in a trial of the OX40 agonist ivuxolimab. The receptors stem from an adult with an advanced solid tumor such as melanoma, head and neck, liver or kidney cancer.

The chain is built from TRBV28 and TRBJ2-5; possible D gene TRBD2, 5 bases. The closer fit of TRBJ2-7 to the DNA end suggests the J call may be wrong. The CDR3 is 12 amino acids. Germline V gene sequence: CDR1 MDHEN, CDR2 SYDVKM. This CDR3 reads CASRTNEGEQYF. CDR3 coding DNA: TGTGCCAGTAGGACCAACGAGGGCGAGCAGTACTTC.

J is TRBJ2-3 and V is TRBV4-1, with 8 bases lining up with TRBD2. This CDR3 spans 14 amino acids. Germline assignment: CDR1 MGHRA and CDR2 YSYEKL. After removal of 0 bases from V and 9 bases from J, the junction contained 5 bases not matched to a gene. The CDR3 region has the DNA TGCGCCAGCAGCCAAGAGAGACTAGCGAACACGCAGTATTTT. This encodes CASSQERLANTQYF.

The gene calls are TRBV7-9 and TRBJ2-7, with D possibly TRBD2 on 5 matching bases. There are 13 residues in the CDR3. The germline V gene encodes CDR1 SEHNR and CDR2 FQNEAQ (reference sequence). Between the trimmed V and J ends, which lost 5 bases and 7 bases, there was a span of 15 bases. Here the CDR3 DNA reads TGTGCCAGCAGCCACGAGGGTCCCTGGGAGCAGTACTTC. It encodes CASSHEGPWEQYF.

V is TRBV5-6 and J is TRBJ1-1; the D gene is possibly TRBD1 (6 bases). Looked up from germline, CDR1 is SGHDT and CDR2 is YYEEEE. CDR3 length equals 14 residues. The V end lost 2 bases, the J end lost 3 bases, and 11 bases lay between the germline ends. In DNA, the CDR3 is TGTGCCAGCAGCTTTCCCGGGGGCCACACTGAAGCTTTCTTT. Amino acid sequence: CASSFPGGHTEAFF.

This chain links TRBV27 with TRBJ2-7, with TRBD2 matching 8 bases. Germline CDR1 reads MNHEY; CDR2 reads SMNVEV (reference sequence). V lost 8 bases to trimming and J lost 6 bases; unmatched junction nucleotides: 3. This CDR3 is 11 amino acids long. The CDR3 region has the DNA TGTGCCAGCGAGGCGGGAGGCGAGCAGTACTTC. Translating it yields CASEAGGEQYF.

This chain uses TRBV6-1 with TRBJ1-1; D gene unclear. The CDR3 extends over 11 amino acids. V lost 8 bases and J lost 1, with 5 bases in between. Germline CDR1 and CDR2: MNHNS and SASEGT. The CDR3 here is CASVRNTEAFF. In DNA, the CDR3 is TGTGCCAGCGTCAGGAACACTGAAGCTTTCTTT.

The chain employs TRBV9 and TRBJ1-4; the match to TRBD1 covers 9 bases. The CDR3 totals 15 residues. From germline, CDR1 is SGDLS and CDR2 YYNGEE. V trimming: 4 bases; J trimming: 7 bases; junction bases outside the gene matches: 8. The CDR3 bases are TGTGCCAGCAGCACCGGTACAGGGGGCGGTGAAAAACTGTTTTTT. It translates to CASSTGTGGGEKLFF.

The rearrangement links TRBV10-2 to TRBJ2-6; D remains ambiguous. V lost 5 bases, J lost 0 bases, and 8 bases lay in between. CDR3 length: 15 amino acids. Germline assignment: CDR1 WSHSY and CDR2 SAAADI. The CDR3 nucleotides are TGCGCCAGCAGTACGGAGAACTCTGGGGCCAACGTCCTGACTTTC. It is translated as CASSTENSGANVLTF.

This chain uses TRBV5-4 with TRBJ1-4, with D unresolved. The CDR3 is made up of 14 amino acids. V lost 1 base and J lost 5, with 9 bases in between. Germline V CDR1 and CDR2: SGHNT, YYREEE (reference sequence). Here the CDR3 reads CASSLNDGNEKLFF. For the CDR3, the DNA is TGTGCCAGCAGCTTGAATGATGGAAATGAAAAACTGTTTTTT.

This chain joins TRBV11-3 and TRBJ2-5; D possibly corresponds to TRBD1 (5 bases). CDR1 is SGHNT and CDR2 is YENEEA in the germline V gene. The CDR3 totals 14 residues. The ends were cut back, 5 bases at V and 5 bases at J, with 15 bases in the middle. For the CDR3, the DNA is TGTGCCAGCAGCCTACAGGCCGGGTCGGAGACCCAGTACTTC. Its translation: CASSLQAGSETQYF.

This sequence joins TRBV11-2 and TRBJ1-1; D is possibly TRBD1 (5 bases). The CDR3 extends over 17 amino acids. Trimming stripped 5 bases from V and 4 bases from J, with 23 bases between. Germline lookup yields CDR1 SGHAT and CDR2 FQNNGV. This CDR3 reads CASSARGVEGLGTEAFF. The CDR3 bases are TGTGCCAGCAGCGCCCGAGGGGTTGAGGGGTTGGGCACTGAAGCTTTCTTT.

This clone was counted once. The rearrangement uses TRBV28 and TRBJ1-1; D is possibly TRBD1 (6 bases). The CDR3 is made up of 14 amino acids. Deletions cut 8 bases from V and 1 base from J, with 14 bases between. Germline values: CDR1 MDHEN, CDR2 SYDVKM. The CDR3 is CASERGRSNTEAFF. In DNA form, the CDR3 reads TGTGCCAGCGAGCGGGGGCGATCGAACACTGAAGCTTTCTTT.

CDR3 sequence: CASSAQESYNEQFF. The CDR3 region has the DNA TGTGCCAGTAGTGCCCAAGAATCCTACAATGAGCAGTTCTTC. This sequence joins TRBV19 and TRBJ2-1; D is ambiguous. V lost 5 bases and J 1 base, leaving 9 bases between the germline ends. The CDR3 runs to 14 residues. Germline assignment: CDR1 LNHDA and CDR2 SQIVND (reference sequence).

The J gene is TRBJ2-3, the V gene TRBV5-1, with D possibly being TRBD1 (5 bases). The V end was cut by 4 bases, the J end by 1 base, with 16 bases between. Germline CDR1 and CDR2: SGHRS and YFSETQ. The CDR3 totals 16 residues. The CDR3 DNA is TGCGCCAGCAGCCCCTCCCAGGGCGGACGCACAGATACGCAGTATTTT. Translating it yields CASSPSQGGRTDTQYF.

The genes are TRBV5-6 and TRBJ2-5; no clear D. The CDR3 has 15 amino acids. Germline V lookup: CDR1 SGHDT, CDR2 YYEEEE. Trimming cost V 2 bases and J 0 bases, with 11 bases left between them. The CDR3 DNA follows: TGTGCCAGCAGCTTAGGCGTAGGAAACCAAGAGACCCAGTACTTC. This translates into CASSLGVGNQETQYF. Drawing the rest from reference TRBV5-6 and TRBJ2-5, the complete variable domain is DAGVTQSPTHLIKTRGQQVTLRCSPKSGHDTVSWYQQALGQGPQFIFQYYEEEERQRGNFPDRFSGHQFPNYSSELNVNALLLGDSALYLCASSLGVGNQETQYFGPGTRLLVL.

V usage is TRBV27 and J usage is TRBJ2-2, with 13 bases that match TRBD2. The V and J ends lost 5 bases and 4 bases, in that order; junction bases with no gene match: 7. CDR3 length: 17 amino acids. Germline assignment: CDR1 MNHEY and CDR2 SMNVEV (reference sequence). Here the CDR3 reads CASSATGTSGATGELFF. CDR3 DNA: TGTGCCAGCAGTGCAACCGGGACTAGCGGGGCCACCGGGGAGCTGTTTTTT.

The chain links TRBV6-5 to TRBJ2-5; 7 nucleotides agree with TRBD1. CDR3 length: 12 amino acids. V was clipped by 8 bases and J by 4 bases; unmatched bases: 4. Looked up from germline, CDR1 is MNHEY and CDR2 is SVGAGI. CDR3 DNA sequence: TGTGCCAGCCGACAGGGTATAGAGACCCAGTACTTC. Translated: CASRQGIETQYF.

The gene calls are TRBV5-1 and TRBJ2-1; TRBD2 agrees at 15 bases. V shed 3 bases, J shed 0 bases, and the junction held 7 bases outside the gene matches. The germline CDR1 and CDR2 sequences are SGHRS and YFSETQ. The CDR3 is made up of 19 amino acids. This CDR3 is CASSWGLAGGGSSYNEQFF. As DNA, the CDR3 is TGCGCCAGCAGCTGGGGACTAGCGGGAGGAGGGAGCTCCTACAATGAGCAGTTCTTC. The full variable domain, its missing parts supplied by reference TRBV5-1 and TRBJ2-1, is KAGVTQTPRYLIKTRGQQVTLSCSPISGHRSVSWYQQTPGQGLQFLFEYFSETQRNKGNFPGRFSGRQFSNSRSEMNVSTLELGDSALYLCASSWGLAGGGSSYNEQFFGPGTRLTVL.

This chain joins TRBV2 and TRBJ1-5; 7 bases line up with TRBD1. The CDR3 loop spans 15 amino acids. The junction had 7 bases not matched to a gene; V was cut back by 3 bases and J by 5 bases. CDR1 is SNHLY, CDR2 FYNNEI, per germline. CDR3 region: CASSDRGDSHQPQHF. CDR3 DNA: TGTGCCAGCAGTGATAGGGGGGACAGCCATCAGCCCCAGCATTTT.

V gene TRBV27 combines with J gene TRBJ2-3; tentatively, D is TRBD1 (5 bases). V gave up 0 bases and J gave up 0 bases, with 22 bases separating them. The CDR3 spans 20 residues. Germline CDR1 reads MNHEY; CDR2 reads SMNVEV (reference sequence). CDR3 nucleotide sequence: TGTGCCAGCAGTTTATCGTCAGGCCAGCCTTTTGGGGCTAGCACAGATACGCAGTATTTT. Protein: CASSLSSGQPFGASTDTQYF.

This sequence joins TRBV5-6 and TRBJ2-7, with 9 bases identical to TRBD2. The V gene's germline CDR1 is SGHDT and CDR2 YYEEEE. The ends lost 4 bases at V and 4 bases at J; junction bases unmatched: 9. CDR3 size: 15 residues. For the CDR3, the DNA is TGTGCCAGCAGCCACTTAGCGGGAGTTCGTTACGAGCAGTACTTC. Translated: CASSHLAGVRYEQYF.

This clone appeared a single time. This rearrangement joins TRBV7-8 to TRBJ2-3, with 12 bases lining up with TRBD2. The CDR3 is made up of 18 amino acids. The ends lost 7 bases at V and 0 bases at J; junction bases unmatched: 11. Per germline, CDR1 SGHVS and CDR2 FQNEAQ. This CDR3 reads CASTHGGLAGPSTDTQYF. The CDR3 bases are TGTGCCAGCACCCATGGGGGACTAGCGGGTCCTAGCACAGATACGCAGTATTTT.

This clone was picked up a small number of times. This chain links TRBV28 with TRBJ2-7; D is ambiguous. Germline values: CDR1 MDHEN, CDR2 SYDVKM. The V gene lost 6 bases and the J gene lost 6 bases, with 12 bases spanning the gap. This CDR3 contains 12 residues. DNA of the CDR3: TGTGCCAGCAGAAGGCCCGGTAGCGAGCAGTACTTC. This encodes CASRRPGSEQYF. Full variable domain (outside the CDR3, taken from reference TRBV28 and TRBJ2-7): DVKVTQSSRYLVKRTGEKVFLECVQDMDHENMFWYRQDPGLGLRLIYFSYDVKMKEKGDIPEGYSVSREKKERFSLILESASTNQTSMYLCASRRPGSEQYFGPGTRLTVT.

The rearrangement joins TRBV7-9 to TRBJ2-1; D may correspond to TRBD1 or TRBD2 (6 bases each). The V gene's germline CDR1 is SEHNR and CDR2 FQNEAQ (reference sequence). V was trimmed by 4 bases and J by 4 bases, leaving 14 bases between them. The CDR3 extends over 15 amino acids. The DNA of the CDR3 is TGTGCCAGCAGCTCCCGCCGGAGGGGGTACAATGAGCAGTTCTTC. It specifies CASSSRRRGYNEQFF.

This CDR3 reads CASSESSGSTGELFF. The CDR3 DNA sequence: TGCGCCAGCAGTGAGTCGAGCGGGAGCACCGGGGAGCTGTTTTTT. The chain is built from TRBV10-2 and TRBJ2-2; 8 nucleotides match TRBD2. CDR3 length equals 15 residues. The trim removed 0 bases at V and 4 bases at J, leaving 1 base unmatched. Germline lookup yields CDR1 WSHSY and CDR2 SAAADI.